This section outlines one T cell receptor (beta chain) sequence together with its context. This clone was seen once. It lacks a known antigen. No much larger clone exists at a distance of one base, and base qualities are not known. This sample was taken from a study of glioma-infiltrating T cells after dendritic cell vaccination (dated by TCRdb to 2016 to 2017). A note on the overall study: Of the 15 or so glioblastoma patients in the cohort, all drawn from Phase I and II dendritic cell vaccination trials, 9 were newly diagnosed and 6 had recurrent disease. Each patient was given three intradermal dendritic cell vaccine injections, spaced two weeks apart, in the arm below the axilla. In glioblastoma patients vaccinated with dendritic cells, deep sequencing of TCR beta CDR3 regions served to measure the amount of tumor-infiltrating lymphocytes and to compare repertoires between tumor and blood. Survival after dendritic cell vaccination was correlated with TCR sequencing metrics, such as TIL content and the overlap between tumor and blood repertoires. The vaccine consisted of monocyte-derived dendritic cells cultured seven days with IL-4 and GM-CSF, then pulsed overnight with autologous tumor lysate. Patients received autologous tumor lysate-pulsed dendritic cell vaccination between about 2002 and 2013.

CDR1 and CDR2, looked up from the germline V gene (reference sequence), are SEHNR and FQNEAQ. The CDR3 contains 17 residues, cysteine and phenylalanine counted. This entry keeps only the CDR3 DNA: 51 bases, framed from base 1. Compared with germline, V lacks 0 bases and J lacks 2 bases; bases without a gene match: 6. According to the study, the label for this sample's time point signals: after dendritic cell vaccination, including at tumor progression/relapse. Selection of patients required sufficient residual fresh-frozen tumor tissue and over two years of available survival data. An isocitrate dehydrogenase mutation was not carried by any of the glioblastoma patients, although molecular status was otherwise variable. PBMC were collected before vaccination, two weeks after the third vaccination, and at tumor progression when it occurred. Genomic DNA was extracted with the Qiagen DNeasy Blood extraction Kit.

The immunoSEQ assay amplified TCRB CDR3 regions from roughly 2 micrograms of genomic DNA, or from all available DNA when less than that amount was available. The multiplex PCR relied on 60 forward primers for TCR V beta segments and 13 reverse primers for J beta segments. To estimate the number of reads per starting template, synthetic control templates were added to each sample at limiting dilution. The Illumina HiSeq System generated sequencing reads of 87 bp. Concerning the study's data processing: PCR and sequencing errors were removed by merging closely related sequences with a nearest neighbor algorithm. TCR overlap was measured as the percentage of unique tumor TCR beta sequences also present in the same patient's peripheral blood. Sourced from immuneACCESS, this table was stored by TCRdb with only in-frame sequences that have V and J called. A share of the clones is absent; for the studies checked, an unresolved V gene accounts for under half, and the remainder has no known explanation. Clone size and the V and J calls come from that table; the DNA yielded D and trimming. The sample contains about 50,000 clones, about 91% of them found a single time. Roughly 5% of the sample rests with the top ten.

Overall study outcomes, separate from this receptor: The cohort was small and heterogeneous, and full blood and tumor sets were available for few patients, with initial-recurrent tumor pairs available for even fewer patients. No direct relationship between TCR clonality and survival was found, suggesting that a diverse polyclonal response may matter. The response model built on TCR overlap across three groups was characterized as speculative, with prospective validation still needed. Higher estimated pretreatment TIL content predicted longer time to progression and overall survival after dendritic cell vaccination.

Sequences were derived from blood, sampled after dendritic cell vaccination. This sequence was found in a human donor with glioblastoma. The chain links TRBV7-9 with TRBJ1-3, with 8 bases matching TRBD1. The DNA reads as follows: TGTGCCAGCAGCTTAGCGCGCAGGGGGCTTACTGGAAACACCATATATTTT. Its protein is CASSLARRGLTGNTIYF. The entire variable domain, with the stretches around the CDR3 drawn from the reference TRBV7-9 and TRBJ1-3 proteins, is DTGVSQNPRHKITKRGQNVTFRCDPISEHNRLYWYRQTLGQGPEFLTYFQNEAQLEKSRLLSDRFSAERPKGSFSTLEIQRTEQGDSAMYLCASSLARRGLTGNTIYFGEGSWLTVV.